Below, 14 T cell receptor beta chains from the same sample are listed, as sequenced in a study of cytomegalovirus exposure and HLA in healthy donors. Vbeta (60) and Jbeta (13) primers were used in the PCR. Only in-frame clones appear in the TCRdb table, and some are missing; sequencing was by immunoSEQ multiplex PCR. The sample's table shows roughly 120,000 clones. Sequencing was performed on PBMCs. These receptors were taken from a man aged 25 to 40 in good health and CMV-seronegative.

This CDR3 reads CASSSHSFEKLFF. For the CDR3, the DNA is TGTGCCAGCAGCTCACATTCGTTTGAAAAACTGTTTTTT. V and J are TRBV7-9 and TRBJ1-4; D call uncertain. V gave up 4 bases and J gave up 7 bases, with 10 bases separating them. CDR1 is SEHNR, CDR2 FQNEAQ, per germline (reference sequence). The CDR3 loop spans 13 amino acids.

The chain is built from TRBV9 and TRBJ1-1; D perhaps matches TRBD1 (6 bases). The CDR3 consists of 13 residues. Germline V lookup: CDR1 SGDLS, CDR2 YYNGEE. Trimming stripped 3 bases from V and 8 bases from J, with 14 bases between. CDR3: CASSAVPGQEAFF. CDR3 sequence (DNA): TGTGCCAGCAGCGCCGTCCCGGGACAAGAAGCTTTCTTT.

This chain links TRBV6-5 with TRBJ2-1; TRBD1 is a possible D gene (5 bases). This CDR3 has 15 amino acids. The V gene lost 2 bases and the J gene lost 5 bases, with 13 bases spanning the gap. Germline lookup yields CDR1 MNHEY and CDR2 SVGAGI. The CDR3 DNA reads TGTGCCAGCAGTTACGTCCAGGGCTTTAACAATGAGCAGTTCTTC. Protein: CASSYVQGFNNEQFF.

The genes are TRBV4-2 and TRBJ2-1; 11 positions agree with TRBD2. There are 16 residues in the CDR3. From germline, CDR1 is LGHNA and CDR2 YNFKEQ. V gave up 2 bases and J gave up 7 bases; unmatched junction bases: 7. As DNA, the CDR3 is TGTGCCAGCAGCCAACATGGGCCTAGCGGGGGGAATGAGCAGTTCTTC. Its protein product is CASSQHGPSGGNEQFF.

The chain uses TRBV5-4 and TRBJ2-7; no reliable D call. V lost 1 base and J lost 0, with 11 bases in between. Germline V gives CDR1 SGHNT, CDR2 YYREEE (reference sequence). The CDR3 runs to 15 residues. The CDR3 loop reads CASSLKGRLSYEQYF. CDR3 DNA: TGTGCCAGCAGCTTGAAAGGCAGGCTCTCCTACGAGCAGTACTTC.

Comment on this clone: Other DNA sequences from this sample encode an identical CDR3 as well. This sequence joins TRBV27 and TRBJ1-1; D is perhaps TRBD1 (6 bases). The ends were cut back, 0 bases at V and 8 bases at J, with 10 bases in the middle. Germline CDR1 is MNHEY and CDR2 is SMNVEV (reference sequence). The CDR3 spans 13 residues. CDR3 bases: TGTGCCAGCAGTTTATCCACAGGGACCGAAGCTTTCTTT. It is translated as CASSLSTGTEAFF.

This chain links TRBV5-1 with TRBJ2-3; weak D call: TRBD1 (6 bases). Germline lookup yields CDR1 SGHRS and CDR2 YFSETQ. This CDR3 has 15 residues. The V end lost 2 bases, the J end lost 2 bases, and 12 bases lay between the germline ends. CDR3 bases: TGCGCCAGCAGCTTCCGGGACACCAACACAGATACGCAGTATTTT. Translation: CASSFRDTNTDTQYF.

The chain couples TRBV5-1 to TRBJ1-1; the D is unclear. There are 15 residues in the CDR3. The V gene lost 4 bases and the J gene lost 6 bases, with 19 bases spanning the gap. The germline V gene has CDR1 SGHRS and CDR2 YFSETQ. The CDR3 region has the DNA TGCGCCAGCAGCCAGGAGACCCTCTCGGAGGCTGAAGCTTTCTTT. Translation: CASSQETLSEAEAFF.

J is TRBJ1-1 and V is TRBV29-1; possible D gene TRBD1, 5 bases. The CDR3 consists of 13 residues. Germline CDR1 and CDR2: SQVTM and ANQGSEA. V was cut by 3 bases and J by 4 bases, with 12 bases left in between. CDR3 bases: TGCAGCGTTGATCAGGGAAGAAGCACTGAAGCTTTCTTT. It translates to CSVDQGRSTEAFF.

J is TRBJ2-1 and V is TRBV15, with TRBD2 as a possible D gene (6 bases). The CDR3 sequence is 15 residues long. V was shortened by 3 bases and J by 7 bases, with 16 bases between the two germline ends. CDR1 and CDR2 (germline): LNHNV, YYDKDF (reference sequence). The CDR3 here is CATSSDGGPTNEQFF. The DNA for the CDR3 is TGTGCCACCAGCAGTGACGGGGGACCCACGAATGAGCAGTTCTTC.

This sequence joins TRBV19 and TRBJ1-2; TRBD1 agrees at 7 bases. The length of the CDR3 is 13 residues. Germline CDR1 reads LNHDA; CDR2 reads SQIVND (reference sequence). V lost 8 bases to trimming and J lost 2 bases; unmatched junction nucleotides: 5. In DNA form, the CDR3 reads TGTGCCAGTCAGAGGGGACAGAACTATGGCTACACCTTC. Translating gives CASQRGQNYGYTF.

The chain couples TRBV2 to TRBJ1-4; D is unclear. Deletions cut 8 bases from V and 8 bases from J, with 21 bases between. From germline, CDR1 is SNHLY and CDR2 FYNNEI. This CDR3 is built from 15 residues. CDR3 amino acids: CASRSFPGDKEKLFF. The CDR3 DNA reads TGTGCCAGCCGTTCATTCCCGGGAGACAAAGAAAAACTGTTTTTT.

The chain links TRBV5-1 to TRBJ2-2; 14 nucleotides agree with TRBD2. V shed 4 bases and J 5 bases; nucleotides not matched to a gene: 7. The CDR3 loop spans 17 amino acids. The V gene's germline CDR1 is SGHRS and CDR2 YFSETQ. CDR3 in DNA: TGCGCCAGCAGCAAGACTAGCGGGGGGGTTCGAACCGGGGAGCTGTTTTTT. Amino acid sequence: CASSKTSGGVRTGELFF.

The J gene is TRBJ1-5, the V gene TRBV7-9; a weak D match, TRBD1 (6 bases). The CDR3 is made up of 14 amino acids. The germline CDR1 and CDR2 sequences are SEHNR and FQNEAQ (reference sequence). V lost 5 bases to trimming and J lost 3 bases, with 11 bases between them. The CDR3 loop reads CASSVGQFNQPQHF. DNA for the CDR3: TGTGCCAGCAGCGTCGGACAGTTCAATCAGCCCCAGCATTTT.